The rows below give T cell receptor beta chains drawn from one sample of a study of shared clonotypes between healthy human individuals. Profiling relied on immunoSEQ multiplex PCR, and the TCRdb table lists in-frame clones only, not all of them. Counted here are over 2 million clones, less than 95% occurring once; the ten biggest clones make up 0.85% to 1.3%. The sequenced material came from naive CD8+ T cells sorted from blood. The receptors shown here come from a man between 18 and 35 years old in good health. CDR3s include the opening cysteine and the closing phenylalanine or tryptophan. The D gene is left open where the match is weak. Only some rows state a clone size, as once, few, many or a class for expanded clones.

V,D,size,J,CDR3,DNA
TRBV5-1,TRBD1,NA,TRBJ2-7,CASRSDRGLEQYF,TGCGCCAGCAGGTCGGACAGGGGGCTTGAGCAGTACTTC
TRBV4-1,TRBD1,once,TRBJ1-5,CASSRQGSNQPQHF,TGCGCCAGCAGCCGACAGGGTAGCAATCAGCCCCAGCATTTT
TRBV27,NA,NA,TRBJ2-7,CASSSFGEYEQYF,TGTGCCAGCAGTTCCTTTGGAGAATACGAGCAGTACTTC
TRBV5-4,NA,NA,TRBJ1-5,CASSAGTLNQPQHF,TGTGCCAGCAGCGCCGGGACACTAAATCAGCCCCAGCATTTT
TRBV19,TRBD1,NA,TRBJ1-6,CASSITTGYNSPLHF,TGTGCCAGTAGTATAACGACAGGGTACAATTCACCCCTCCACTTT
TRBV9,TRBD1,once,TRBJ1-4,CASSAGTGGATNEKLFF,TGTGCCAGCAGCGCCGGGACAGGGGGGGCAACTAATGAAAAACTGTTTTTT
TRBV13,TRBD2,NA,TRBJ2-7,CASSVLAGSSYEQYF,TGTGCCAGCAGCGTTCTAGCGGGGTCCTCCTACGAGCAGTACTTC
TRBV30,NA,NA,TRBJ1-1,CAWSVYEETEAFF,TGTGCCTGGAGTGTATACGAGGAGACTGAAGCTTTCTTT
TRBV9,TRBD1,NA,TRBJ1-4,CASSETGMATNEKLFF,TGTGCCAGCAGCGAGACAGGGATGGCAACTAATGAAAAACTGTTTTTT
TRBV9,TRBD1,NA,TRBJ1-4,CASSTGTGVEKLFF,TGTGCCAGCAGCACCGGGACAGGGGTTGAAAAACTGTTTTTT
TRBV7-6,NA,NA,TRBJ2-7,CASSLGTDEQYF,TGTGCCAGCAGCTTAGGTACCGACGAGCAGTACTTC
TRBV6-1,NA,NA,TRBJ2-7,CASTKRQRPPYEQYF,TGTGCCAGCACAAAACGACAGAGGCCCCCCTACGAGCAGTACTTC
TRBV30,NA,NA,TRBJ1-2,CAWSTDYGYTF,TGTGCCTGGAGTACGGACTATGGCTACACCTTC
TRBV21-1,NA,NA,TRBJ1-2,CASSNDSPGHPNYGYTF,TGTGCCAGCAGCAACGATTCTCCGGGACATCCAAACTATGGCTACACCTTC
TRBV5-1,TRBD2,NA,TRBJ2-3,CASSLATSGGISTDTQYF,TGCGCCAGCAGCTTGGCGACTAGCGGGGGTATTAGCACAGATACGCAGTATTTT
TRBV28,NA,NA,TRBJ2-7,CASSPRAVHEQYF,TGTGCCAGCAGTCCACGGGCAGTCCACGAGCAGTACTTC
TRBV30,NA,once,TRBJ1-1,CASSGQGWTEAFF,TGTGCCAGCAGCGGGCAGGGGTGGACTGAAGCTTTCTTT
TRBV30,NA,NA,TRBJ1-1,CAWSVPGVAFF,TGTGCCTGGAGTGTACCAGGGGTAGCTTTCTTT
TRBV15,TRBD2,NA,TRBJ2-3,CATSGGTSGSSDTQYF,TGTGCCACCAGCGGAGGGACTAGCGGGAGCTCAGATACGCAGTATTTT
TRBV5-1,NA,NA,TRBJ2-3,CASSPWEGTDTQYF,TGCGCCAGCAGCCCGTGGGAGGGCACAGATACGCAGTATTTT
TRBV2,NA,NA,TRBJ2-3,CASSEDIGWVTDTQYF,TGTGCCAGCAGTGAAGACATCGGATGGGTGACAGATACGCAGTATTTT
TRBV5-4,NA,few,TRBJ1-2,CASSTPGRDGYTF,TGTGCCAGCAGCACCCCGGGACGCGATGGCTACACCTTC
TRBV5-1,NA,NA,TRBJ1-1,CASSPARAGVNTEAFF,TGCGCCAGCAGCCCGGCCCGGGCAGGGGTTAACACTGAAGCTTTCTTT
TRBV9,NA,NA,TRBJ2-5,CASSHNQETQYF,TGTGCCAGCAGTCATAATCAAGAGACCCAGTACTTC
TRBV10-1,NA,NA,TRBJ1-1,CASSDEYGGEAFF,TGCGCCAGCAGTGATGAATATGGGGGGGAAGCTTTCTTT
TRBV12-5,NA,NA,TRBJ2-7,CASGSSLEQYF,TGTGCTAGTGGTAGCAGTCTAGAGCAGTACTTC
TRBV6-5,TRBD1,NA,TRBJ2-5,CASSYSTGYQETQYF,TGTGCCAGCAGTTACTCGACAGGGTACCAAGAGACCCAGTACTTC
TRBV10-3,NA,NA,TRBJ1-1,CATGHGYEAFF,TGTGCCACCGGTCATGGTTATGAAGCTTTCTTT
TRBV5-8,NA,NA,TRBJ2-1,CASSLAAPYNEQFF,TGTGCCAGCAGCTTGGCGGCCCCCTACAATGAGCAGTTCTTC